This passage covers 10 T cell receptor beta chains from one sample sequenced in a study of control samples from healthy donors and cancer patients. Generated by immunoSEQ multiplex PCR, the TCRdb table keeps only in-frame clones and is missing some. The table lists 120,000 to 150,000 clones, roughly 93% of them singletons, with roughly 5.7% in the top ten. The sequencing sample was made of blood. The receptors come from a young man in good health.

CDR3 residues: CASKGGLNYGYTF. CDR3 nucleotides: TGTGCCAGCAAGGGGGGGCTAAACTATGGCTACACCTTC. The chain uses TRBV25-1 and TRBJ1-2; the D gene is possibly TRBD1 (6 bases). The germline V gene has CDR1 MGHDK and CDR2 SYGVNS. V lost 7 bases, J lost 2 bases, and 11 bases lay in between. The CDR3 is 13 residues long.

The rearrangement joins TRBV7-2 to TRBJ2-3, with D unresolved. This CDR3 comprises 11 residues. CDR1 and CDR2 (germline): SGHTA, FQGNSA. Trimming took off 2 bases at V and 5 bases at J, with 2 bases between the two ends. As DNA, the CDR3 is TGTGCCAGCAGCTTAAAAGATACGCAGTATTTT. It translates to CASSLKDTQYF.

The CDR3 DNA reads TGTGCCAGCAGGTCTTCCGGGACAGGGTTACACGAGCAGTACTTC. Its protein is CASRSSGTGLHEQYF. The chain couples TRBV28 to TRBJ2-7, with 9 bases fitting TRBD1. The V gene's germline CDR1 is MDHEN and CDR2 SYDVKM. The CDR3 totals 15 residues. The J segment lost 5 bases and the V segment lost 6 bases, leaving 11 bases of the junction unmatched.

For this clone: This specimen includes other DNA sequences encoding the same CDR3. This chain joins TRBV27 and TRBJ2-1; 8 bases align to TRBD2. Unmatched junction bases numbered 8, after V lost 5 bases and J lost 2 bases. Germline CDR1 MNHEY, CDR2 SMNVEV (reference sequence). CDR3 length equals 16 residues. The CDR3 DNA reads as TGTGCCAGCAGTACGACGGGACTAGAAACCTACAATGAGCAGTTCTTC. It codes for CASSTTGLETYNEQFF.

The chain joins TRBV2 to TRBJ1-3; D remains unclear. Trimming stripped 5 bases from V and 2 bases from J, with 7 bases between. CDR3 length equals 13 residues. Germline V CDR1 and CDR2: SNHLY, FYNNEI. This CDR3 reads CASSTGPGNTIYF. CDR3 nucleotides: TGTGCCAGCAGTACCGGACCTGGAAACACCATATATTTT.

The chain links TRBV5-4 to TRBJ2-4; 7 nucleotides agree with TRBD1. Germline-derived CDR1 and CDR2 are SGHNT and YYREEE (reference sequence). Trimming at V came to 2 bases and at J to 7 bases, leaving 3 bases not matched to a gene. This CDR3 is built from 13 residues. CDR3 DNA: TGTGCCAGCAGCTTCGGACAGGCTAACATTCAGTACTTC. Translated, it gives CASSFGQANIQYF.

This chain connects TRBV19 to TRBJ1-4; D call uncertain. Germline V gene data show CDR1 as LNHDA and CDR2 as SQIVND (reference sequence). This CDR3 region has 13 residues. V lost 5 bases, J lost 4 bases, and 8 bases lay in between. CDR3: CASSEGHNEKLFF. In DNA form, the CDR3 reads TGTGCCAGTAGTGAAGGTCATAATGAAAAACTGTTTTTT.

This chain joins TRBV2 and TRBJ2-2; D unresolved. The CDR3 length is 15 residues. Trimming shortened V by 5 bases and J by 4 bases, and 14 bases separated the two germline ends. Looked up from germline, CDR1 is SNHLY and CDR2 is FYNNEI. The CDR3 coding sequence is TGTGCCAGCAGTCCACACATATCAACCACCGGGGAGCTGTTTTTT. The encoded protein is CASSPHISTTGELFF. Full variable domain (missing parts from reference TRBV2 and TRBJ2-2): EPEVTQTPSHQVTQMGQEVILRCVPISNHLYFYWYRQILGQKVEFLVSFYNNEISEKSEIFDDQFSVERPDGSNFTLKIRSTKLEDSAMYFCASSPHISTTGELFFGEGSRLTVL.

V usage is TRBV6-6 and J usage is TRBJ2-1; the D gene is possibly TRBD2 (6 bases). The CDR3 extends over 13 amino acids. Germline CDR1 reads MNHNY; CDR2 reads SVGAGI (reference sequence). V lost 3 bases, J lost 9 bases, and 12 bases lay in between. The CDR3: CASSYEGRGEQFF. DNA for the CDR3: TGTGCCAGCAGTTATGAGGGGCGGGGTGAGCAGTTCTTC.

The CDR3, as DNA: TGCAGCGTTGGGGAGGGGGAATACACTGAAGCTTTCTTT. Encoded protein: CSVGEGEYTEAFF. J is TRBJ1-1 and V is TRBV29-1, with D maybe TRBD1 (6 bases). The CDR3 totals 13 residues. Per germline, CDR1 SQVTM and CDR2 ANQGSEA. V gave up 4 bases and J gave up 3 bases, with 12 bases separating them.